This TCR beta chain was obtained from a study of T cells in localized non-small cell lung cancer. Study observations and caveats: Heterogeneity remains possible, as sequencing covered one tumor region only.

About this clone: What it binds is unknown.

Data came from immunoSEQ multiplex PCR; TCRdb stores just in-frame clones and leaves some out. The sample includes more than 50,000 clones, approximately 82% seen only once; the top ten take 20%. After removal of 4 bases from V and 6 bases from J, the junction contained 9 bases not matched to a gene. The CDR3 has 15 amino acids. The V gene's germline CDR1 is MNHNS and CDR2 SASEGT. The receptor's source is a female donor of 60 years or more with stage II squamous cell lung carcinoma. The sequencing used peripheral blood, collected before any cancer treatment. This chain connects TRBV6-1 to TRBJ2-7; TRBD1 matches at 10 bases. CDR3 sequence (DNA): TGTGCCAGCAGTGCAACTAGGACAGGGGGTCTCGAGCAGTACTTC. It encodes CASSATRTGGLEQYF.